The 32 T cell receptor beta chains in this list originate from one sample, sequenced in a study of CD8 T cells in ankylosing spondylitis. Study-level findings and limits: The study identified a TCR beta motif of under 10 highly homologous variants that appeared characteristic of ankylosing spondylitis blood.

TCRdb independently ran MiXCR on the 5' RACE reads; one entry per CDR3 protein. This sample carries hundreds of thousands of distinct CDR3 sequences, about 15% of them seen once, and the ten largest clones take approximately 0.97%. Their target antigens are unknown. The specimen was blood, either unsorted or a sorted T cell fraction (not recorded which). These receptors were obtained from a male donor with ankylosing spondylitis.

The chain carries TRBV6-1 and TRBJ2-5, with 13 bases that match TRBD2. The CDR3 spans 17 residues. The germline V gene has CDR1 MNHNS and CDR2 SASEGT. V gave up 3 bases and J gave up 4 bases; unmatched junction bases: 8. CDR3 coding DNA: TGTGCCAGCAGTGATTGGGCACTAGCGGGGGGGCGAGAGACCCAGTACTTC. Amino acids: CASSDWALAGGRETQYF.

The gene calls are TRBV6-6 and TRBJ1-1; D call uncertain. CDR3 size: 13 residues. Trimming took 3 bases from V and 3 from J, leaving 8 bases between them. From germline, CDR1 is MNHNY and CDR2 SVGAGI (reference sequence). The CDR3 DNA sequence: TGTGCCAGCAGTTATCAGAGGGACACTGAAGCTTTCTTT. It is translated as CASSYQRDTEAFF.

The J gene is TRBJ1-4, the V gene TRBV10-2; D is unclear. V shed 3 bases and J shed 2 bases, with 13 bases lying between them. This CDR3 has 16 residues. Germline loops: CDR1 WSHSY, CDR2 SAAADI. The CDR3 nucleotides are TGCGCCAGCAGTGATTCGGGCAGAGGGACTAATGAAAAACTGTTTTTT. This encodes CASSDSGRGTNEKLFF.

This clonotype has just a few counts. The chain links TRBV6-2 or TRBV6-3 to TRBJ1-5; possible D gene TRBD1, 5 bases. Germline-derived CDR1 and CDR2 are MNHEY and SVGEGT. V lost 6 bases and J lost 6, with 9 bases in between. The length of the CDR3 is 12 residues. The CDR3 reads CASSHGGQPQHF. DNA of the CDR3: TGTGCCAGCAGCCATGGGGGTCAGCCCCAGCATTTT.

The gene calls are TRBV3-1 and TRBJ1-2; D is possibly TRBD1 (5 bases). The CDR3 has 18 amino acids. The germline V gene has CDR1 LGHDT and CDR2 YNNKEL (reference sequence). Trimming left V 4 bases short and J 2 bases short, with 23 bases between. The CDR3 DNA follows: TGTGCCAGCAGCCTCCACTCCACCACCCGGACACACAACTATGGCTACACCTTC. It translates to CASSLHSTTRTHNYGYTF.

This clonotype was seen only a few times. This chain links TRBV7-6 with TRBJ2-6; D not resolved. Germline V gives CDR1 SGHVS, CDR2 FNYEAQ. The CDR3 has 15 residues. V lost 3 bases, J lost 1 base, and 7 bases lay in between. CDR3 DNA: TGTGCCAGCAGCTTGAGTCAGTCTGGGGCCAACGTCCTGACTTTC. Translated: CASSLSQSGANVLTF.

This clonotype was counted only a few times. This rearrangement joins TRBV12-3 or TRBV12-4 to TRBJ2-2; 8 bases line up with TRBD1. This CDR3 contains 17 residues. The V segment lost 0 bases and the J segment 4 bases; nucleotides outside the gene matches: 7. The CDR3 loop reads CASSLALGRGRTGELFF. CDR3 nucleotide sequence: TGTGCCAGCAGTTTAGCGCTGGGCAGGGGGCGCACCGGGGAGCTGTTTTTT.

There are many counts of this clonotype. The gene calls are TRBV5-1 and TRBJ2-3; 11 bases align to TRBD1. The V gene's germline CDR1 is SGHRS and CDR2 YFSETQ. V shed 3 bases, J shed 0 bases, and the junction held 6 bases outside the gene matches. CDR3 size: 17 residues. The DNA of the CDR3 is TGCGCCAGCAGCTCCGGGACAGGGGGTACTAGCACAGATACGCAGTATTTT. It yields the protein CASSSGTGGTSTDTQYF.

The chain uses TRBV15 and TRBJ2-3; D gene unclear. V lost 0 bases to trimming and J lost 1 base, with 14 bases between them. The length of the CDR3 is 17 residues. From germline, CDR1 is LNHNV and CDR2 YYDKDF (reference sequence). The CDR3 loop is CATSREALSDRTDTQYF. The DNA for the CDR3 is TGTGCCACCAGCAGAGAGGCGTTAAGCGACCGCACAGATACGCAGTATTTT.

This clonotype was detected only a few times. The CDR3 protein is CSALTRGGQGVEKLFF. CDR3 nucleotides: TGCAGTGCTCTGACCCGGGGCGGACAGGGTGTTGAAAAACTGTTTTTT. The chain recombines TRBV20-1 with TRBJ1-4; 8 nucleotides agree with TRBD1. The trim removed 5 bases at V and 7 bases at J, leaving 15 bases unmatched. The CDR3 length is 16 residues. CDR1 is DFQATT and CDR2 is SNEGSKA in the germline V gene (reference sequence).

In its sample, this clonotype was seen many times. The DNA of the CDR3 is TGCGCCAGCAGCTTGAGTTCGGGGATCGGGACCGGGGAGCTGTTTTTT. Protein sequence: CASSLSSGIGTGELFF. The chain joins TRBV5-1 to TRBJ2-2; the D gene is possibly TRBD2 (5 bases). The CDR3 is 16 amino acids. The germline V gene has CDR1 SGHRS and CDR2 YFSETQ. V shed 1 base and J shed 5 bases, with 15 bases lying between them. Using reference TRBV5-1 and TRBJ2-2 for the parts outside the CDR3, the full variable domain is KAGVTQTPRYLIKTRGQQVTLSCSPISGHRSVSWYQQTPGQGLQFLFEYFSETQRNKGNFPGRFSGRQFSNSRSEMNVSTLELGDSALYLCASSLSSGIGTGELFFGEGSRLTVL.

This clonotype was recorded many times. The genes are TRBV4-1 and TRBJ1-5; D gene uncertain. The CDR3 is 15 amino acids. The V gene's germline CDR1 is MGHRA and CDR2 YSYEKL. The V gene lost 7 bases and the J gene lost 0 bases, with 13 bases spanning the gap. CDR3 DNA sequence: TGCGCCAGCATTTCCACACAGATTAGCAATCAGCCCCAGCATTTT. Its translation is CASISTQISNQPQHF.

DNA for the CDR3: TGTGCCAGCAGCTGGCCCGATCGGAACAATGAGCAGTTCTTC. This encodes CASSWPDRNNEQFF. This chain links TRBV28 with TRBJ2-1; D is undetermined. Germline V gene sequence: CDR1 MDHEN, CDR2 SYDVKM. V shed 6 bases and J shed 5 bases, with 14 bases lying between them. This CDR3 is 14 amino acids long.

This CDR3 is CASSSTGFNEKLFF. In DNA form, the CDR3 reads TGTGCCAGCAGCTCGACAGGCTTTAATGAAAAACTGTTTTTT. This chain connects TRBV3-1 to TRBJ1-4; tentatively, D is TRBD1 (6 bases). Germline loops: CDR1 LGHDT, CDR2 YNNKEL (reference sequence). The CDR3 contains 14 residues. Trimming took 5 bases from V and 4 from J, leaving 11 bases between them.

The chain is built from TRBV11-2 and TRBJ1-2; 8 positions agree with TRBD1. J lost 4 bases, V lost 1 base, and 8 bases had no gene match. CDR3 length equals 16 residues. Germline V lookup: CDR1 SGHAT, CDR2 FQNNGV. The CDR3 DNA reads TGTGCCAGCAGCTTAGGAGCCTCAGGGGGCGCCTATGGCTACACCTTC. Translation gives CASSLGASGGAYGYTF. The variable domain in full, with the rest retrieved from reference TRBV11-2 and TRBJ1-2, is EAGVAQSPRYKIIEKRQSVAFWCNPISGHATLYWYQQILGQGPKLLIQFQNNGVVDDSQLPKDRFSAERLKGVDSTLKIQPAKLEDSAVYLCASSLGASGGAYGYTFGSGTRLTVV.

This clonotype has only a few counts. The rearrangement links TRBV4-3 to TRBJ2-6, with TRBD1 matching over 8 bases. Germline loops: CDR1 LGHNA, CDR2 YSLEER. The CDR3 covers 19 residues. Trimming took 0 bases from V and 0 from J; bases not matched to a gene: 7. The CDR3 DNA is TGCGCCAGCAGCCAAGATAGGAGACAGGGGCTCTCTGGGGCCAACGTCCTGACTTTC. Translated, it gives CASSQDRRQGLSGANVLTF.

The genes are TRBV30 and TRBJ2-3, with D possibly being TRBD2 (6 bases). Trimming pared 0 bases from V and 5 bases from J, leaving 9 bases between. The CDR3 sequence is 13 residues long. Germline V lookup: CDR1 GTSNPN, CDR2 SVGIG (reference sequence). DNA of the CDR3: TGTGCCTGGAGTGTACTCGGGGGAGATACGCAGTATTTT. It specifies CAWSVLGGDTQYF.

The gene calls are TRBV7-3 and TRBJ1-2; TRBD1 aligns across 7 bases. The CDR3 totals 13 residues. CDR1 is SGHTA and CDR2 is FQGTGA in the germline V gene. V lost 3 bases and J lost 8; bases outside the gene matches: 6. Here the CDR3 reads CASSFRQGRGYTF. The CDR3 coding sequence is TGTGCCAGCAGCTTTAGACAGGGTCGGGGCTACACCTTC.

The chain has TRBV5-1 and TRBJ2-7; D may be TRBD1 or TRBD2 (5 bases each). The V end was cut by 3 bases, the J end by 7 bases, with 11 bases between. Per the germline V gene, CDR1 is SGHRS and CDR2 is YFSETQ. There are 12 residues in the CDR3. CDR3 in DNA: TGCGCCAGCAGCTCCTCATGGGGGGAGCAGTACTTC. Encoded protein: CASSSSWGEQYF.

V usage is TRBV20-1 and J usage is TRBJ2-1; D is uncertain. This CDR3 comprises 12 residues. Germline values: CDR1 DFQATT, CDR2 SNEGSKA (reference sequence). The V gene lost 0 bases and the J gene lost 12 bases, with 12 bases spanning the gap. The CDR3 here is CSARDSTQRQFF. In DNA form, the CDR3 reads TGCAGTGCTAGAGATTCCACCCAGAGGCAGTTCTTC.

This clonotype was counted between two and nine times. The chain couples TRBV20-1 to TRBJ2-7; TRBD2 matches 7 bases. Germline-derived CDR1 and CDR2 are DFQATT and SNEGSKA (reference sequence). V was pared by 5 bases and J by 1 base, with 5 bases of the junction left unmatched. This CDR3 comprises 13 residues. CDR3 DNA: TGCAGTGCTCACCTGGGAGGGTCCTACGAGCAGTACTTC. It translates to CSAHLGGSYEQYF.

The CDR3 here is CAISETSGSYNEQFF. The DNA for the CDR3 is TGTGCCATCAGTGAGACTAGCGGCTCCTACAATGAGCAGTTCTTC. The V gene is TRBV10-3, the J gene TRBJ2-1; the match to TRBD2 covers 8 bases. CDR1 is ENHRY, CDR2 SYGVKD, per germline. V shed 2 bases and J 0 bases; nucleotides not matched to a gene: 0. CDR3 length: 15 amino acids.

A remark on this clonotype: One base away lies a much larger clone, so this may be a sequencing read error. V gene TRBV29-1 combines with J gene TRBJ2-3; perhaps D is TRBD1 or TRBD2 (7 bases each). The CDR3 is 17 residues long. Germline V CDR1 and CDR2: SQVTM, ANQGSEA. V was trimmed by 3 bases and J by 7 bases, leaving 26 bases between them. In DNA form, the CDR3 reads TGCAGCGTTGAGGCACCAACGCACAGGGGAGCGGGGTATACGCAGTATTTT. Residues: CSVEAPTHRGAGYTQYF.

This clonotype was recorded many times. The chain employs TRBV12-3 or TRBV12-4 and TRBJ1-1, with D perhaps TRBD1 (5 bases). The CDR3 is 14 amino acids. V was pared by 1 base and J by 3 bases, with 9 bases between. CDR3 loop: CASSLGGADTEAFF. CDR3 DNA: TGTGCCAGCAGTTTAGGGGGCGCCGACACTGAAGCTTTCTTT.

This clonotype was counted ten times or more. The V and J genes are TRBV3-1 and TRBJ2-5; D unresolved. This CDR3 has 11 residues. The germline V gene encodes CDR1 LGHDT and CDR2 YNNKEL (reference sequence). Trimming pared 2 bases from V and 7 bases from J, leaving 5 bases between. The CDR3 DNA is TGTGCCAGCAGCCAATCCGGGACCCAGTACTTC. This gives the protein CASSQSGTQYF.

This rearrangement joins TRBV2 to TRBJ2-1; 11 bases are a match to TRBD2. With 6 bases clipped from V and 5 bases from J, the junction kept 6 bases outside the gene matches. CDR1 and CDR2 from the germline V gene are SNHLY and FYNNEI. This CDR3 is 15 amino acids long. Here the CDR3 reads CASRELAGVNNEQFF. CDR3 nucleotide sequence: TGTGCCAGCAGGGAACTAGCGGGAGTTAACAATGAGCAGTTCTTC.

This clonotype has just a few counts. The chain's CDR3 is CASSDAGSSYNEQFF. CDR3 DNA: TGTGCCAGCAGTGATGCCGGGAGCTCCTACAATGAGCAGTTCTTC. The chain combines TRBV25-1 with TRBJ2-1; TRBD2 might be the D (6 bases). The length of the CDR3 is 15 residues. CDR1 and CDR2 (germline): MGHDK, SYGVNS. V was clipped by 3 bases and J by 0 bases, with 9 bases between them.

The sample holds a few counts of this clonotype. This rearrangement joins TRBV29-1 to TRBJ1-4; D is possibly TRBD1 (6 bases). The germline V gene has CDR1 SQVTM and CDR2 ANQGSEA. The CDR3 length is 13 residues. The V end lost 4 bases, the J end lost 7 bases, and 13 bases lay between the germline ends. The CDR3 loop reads CSVGGGQGEKLFF. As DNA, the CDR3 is TGCAGCGTTGGTGGGGGGCAAGGTGAAAAACTGTTTTTT. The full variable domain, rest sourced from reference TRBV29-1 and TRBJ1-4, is SAVISQKPSRDICQRGTSLTIQCQVDSQVTMMFWYRQQPGQSLTLIATANQGSEATYESGFVIDKFPISRPNLTFSTLTVSNMSPEDSSIYLCSVGGGQGEKLFFGSGTQLSVL.

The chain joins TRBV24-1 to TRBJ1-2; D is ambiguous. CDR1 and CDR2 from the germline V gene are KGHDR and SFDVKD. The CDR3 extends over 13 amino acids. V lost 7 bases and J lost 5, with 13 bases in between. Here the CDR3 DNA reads TGTGCCACCAGCCCCGGGCCCCCTTATGGCTACACCTTC. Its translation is CATSPGPPYGYTF.

The CDR3 region is CSGEGNRDEQFF. CDR3 in DNA: TGCAGTGGGGAGGGCAATCGGGATGAGCAGTTCTTC. This chain joins TRBV20-1 and TRBJ2-1; 7 nucleotides align to TRBD2. The CDR3 is 12 residues long. Germline CDR1 is DFQATT and CDR2 is SNEGSKA (reference sequence). The J segment lost 8 bases and the V segment lost 7 bases, leaving 8 bases of the junction unmatched.

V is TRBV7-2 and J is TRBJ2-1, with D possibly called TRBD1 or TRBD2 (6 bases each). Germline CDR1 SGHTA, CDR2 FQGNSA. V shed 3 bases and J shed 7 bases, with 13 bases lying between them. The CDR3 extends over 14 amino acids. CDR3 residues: CASSFRGRGNEQFF. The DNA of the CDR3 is TGTGCCAGCAGCTTCCGGGGGCGGGGTAATGAGCAGTTCTTC.

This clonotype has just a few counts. In DNA, the CDR3 is TGTGCCAGCAGCAATCCAGGGACCACTGAAGCTTTCTTT. Translating it yields CASSNPGTTEAFF. This rearrangement joins TRBV13 to TRBJ1-1; a possible D gene is TRBD1 (5 bases). Trimming took off 5 bases at V and 4 bases at J, with 11 bases between the two ends. From germline, CDR1 is PRHDT and CDR2 FYEKMQ (reference sequence). There are 13 residues in the CDR3.